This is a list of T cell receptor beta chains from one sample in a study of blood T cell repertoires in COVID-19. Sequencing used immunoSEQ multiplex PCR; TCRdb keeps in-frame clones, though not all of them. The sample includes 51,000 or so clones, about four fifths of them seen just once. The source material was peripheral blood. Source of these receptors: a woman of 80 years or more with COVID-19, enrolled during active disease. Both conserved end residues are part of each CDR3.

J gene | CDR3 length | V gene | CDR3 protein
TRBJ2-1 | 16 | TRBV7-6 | CASSQGVAAGGYEQFF
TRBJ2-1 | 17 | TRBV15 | CATSSGGSGTSSYEQFF
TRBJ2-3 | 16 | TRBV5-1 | CASSLLLAGSTDTQYF
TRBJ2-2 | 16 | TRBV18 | CASSRLAGDNTGELFF
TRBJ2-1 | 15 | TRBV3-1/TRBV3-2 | CASSQGRGIYNEQFF
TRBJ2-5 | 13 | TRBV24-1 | CATSDPNQETQYF
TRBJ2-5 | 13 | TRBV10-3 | CAISDGLGQTQYF
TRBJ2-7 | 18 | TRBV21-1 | CASSKKPTTSGLTYEQYF
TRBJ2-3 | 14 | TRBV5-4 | CASSLATSGTTQYF
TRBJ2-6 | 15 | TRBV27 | CASSPTRSGANVLTF
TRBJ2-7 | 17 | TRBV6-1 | CASSVAGGDLYSYEQYF
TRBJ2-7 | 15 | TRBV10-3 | CAISDGTADGYEQYF
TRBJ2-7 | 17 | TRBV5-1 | CASSLRPAGDVTYEQYF
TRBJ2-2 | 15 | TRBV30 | CAWRGTMVRGGELFF
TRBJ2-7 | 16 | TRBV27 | CASSLSPGQGLREQYF
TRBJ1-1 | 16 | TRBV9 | CASSVVQTGTHTEAFF
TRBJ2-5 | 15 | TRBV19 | CATKDQGFYQETQYF
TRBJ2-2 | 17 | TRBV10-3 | CAISEVGGGSMAGELFF
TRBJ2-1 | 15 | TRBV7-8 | CASSLRSGRANEQFF
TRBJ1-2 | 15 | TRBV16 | CASSQSQGVNYGYTF
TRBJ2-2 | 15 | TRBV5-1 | CASSQLAGGTGELFF
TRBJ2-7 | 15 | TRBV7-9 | CASTEMASGSYEQYF
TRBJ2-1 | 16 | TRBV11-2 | CASSKRTSGSYNEQFF
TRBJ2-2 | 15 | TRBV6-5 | CASKQLAGSPGELFF
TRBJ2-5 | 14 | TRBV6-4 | CASRNPSGEETQYF
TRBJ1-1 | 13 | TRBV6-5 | CASGTVVGTEAFF
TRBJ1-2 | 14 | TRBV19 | CASSIGRGPYGYTF
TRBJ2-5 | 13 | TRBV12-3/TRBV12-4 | CASSRLAGETQYF
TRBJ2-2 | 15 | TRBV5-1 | CASSPLSANTGELFF
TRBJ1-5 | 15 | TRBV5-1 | CASSLSGAGNQPQHF
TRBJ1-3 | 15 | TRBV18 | CASSPQGSSGNTIYF
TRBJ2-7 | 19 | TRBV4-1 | CASSQGQSSGRGPYYEQYF
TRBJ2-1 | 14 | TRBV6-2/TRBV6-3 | CASSYTSVSNEQFF
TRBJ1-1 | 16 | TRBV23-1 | CASSPEVGTKNTEAFF
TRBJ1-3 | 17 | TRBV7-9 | CASSPGRVYSSGNTIYF
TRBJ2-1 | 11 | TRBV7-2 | CASSSPGEQFF
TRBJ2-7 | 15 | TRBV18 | CASSLGQSRSYEQYF
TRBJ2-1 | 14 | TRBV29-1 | CSVGGHSSYNEQFF
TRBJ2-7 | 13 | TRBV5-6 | CASSFAGTYEQYF
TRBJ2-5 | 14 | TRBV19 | CASSTGLAGETQYF
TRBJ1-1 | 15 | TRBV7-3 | CASSLGPQVLAEAFF
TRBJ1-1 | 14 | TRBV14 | CASSQPGMNTEAFF
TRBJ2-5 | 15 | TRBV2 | CASRGGQGSRETQYF
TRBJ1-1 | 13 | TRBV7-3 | CASSTTVNTEAFF
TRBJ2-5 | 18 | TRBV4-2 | CASSQVGPGLAGDETQYF